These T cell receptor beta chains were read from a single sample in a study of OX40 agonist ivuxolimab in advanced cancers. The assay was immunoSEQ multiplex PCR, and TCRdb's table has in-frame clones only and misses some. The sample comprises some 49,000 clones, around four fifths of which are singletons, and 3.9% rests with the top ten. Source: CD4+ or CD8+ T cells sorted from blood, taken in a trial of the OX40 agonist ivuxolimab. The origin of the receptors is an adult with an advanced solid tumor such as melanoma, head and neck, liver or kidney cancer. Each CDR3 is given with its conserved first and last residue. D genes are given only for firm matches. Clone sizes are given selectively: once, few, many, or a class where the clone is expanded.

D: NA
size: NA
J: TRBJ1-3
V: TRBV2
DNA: TGTGCCAGAGCGACAGGCTCTGGAAACACCATATATTTT
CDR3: CARATGSGNTIYF

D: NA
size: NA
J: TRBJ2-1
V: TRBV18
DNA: TGTGCCAGCTCACCACGCACAGCCACCTACAATGAGCAGTTCTTC
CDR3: CASSPRTATYNEQFF

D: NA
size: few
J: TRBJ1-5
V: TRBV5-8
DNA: TGTGCCAGCAGCTTGGCGCCTTATAGCAATCAGCCCCAGCATTTT
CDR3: CASSLAPYSNQPQHF

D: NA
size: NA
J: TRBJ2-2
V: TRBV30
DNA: TGTGCCTGGAGTGTACGGGCGGCCGGGGAGCTGTTTTTT
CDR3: CAWSVRAAGELFF

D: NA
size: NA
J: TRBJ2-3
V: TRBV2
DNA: TGTGCCAGCGACTGGCAGGGCGGGACAGATACGCAGTATTTT
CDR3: CASDWQGGTDTQYF

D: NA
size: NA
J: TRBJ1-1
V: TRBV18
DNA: TGTGCCAGTAATGCCGATGAGGTATCTGAAGCTTTCTTT
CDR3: CASNADEVSEAFF

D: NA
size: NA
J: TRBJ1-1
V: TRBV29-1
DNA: TGCAGCGTTGGGGTCACTGAAGCTTTCTTT
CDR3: CSVGVTEAFF

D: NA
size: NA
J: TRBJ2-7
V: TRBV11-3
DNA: TGTGCCAGCAGCTTAGTTAGGGGCGAGCAGTACTTC
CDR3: CASSLVRGEQYF

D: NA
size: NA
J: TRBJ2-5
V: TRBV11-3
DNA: TGTGCCAGCAGCCGCAGAGGTGACAGACGAGTGTGGGAGACCCAGTACTTC
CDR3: CASSRRGDRRVWETQYF

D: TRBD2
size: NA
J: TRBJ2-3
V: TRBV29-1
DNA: TGCAGCGTCACAGCGGGGGGGAACACAGATACGCAGTATTTT
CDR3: CSVTAGGNTDTQYF

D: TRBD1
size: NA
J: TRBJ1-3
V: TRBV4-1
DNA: TGCGCCAGCAGCCGACACAGGGGGCAAACTGGAAACACCATATATTTT
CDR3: CASSRHRGQTGNTIYF

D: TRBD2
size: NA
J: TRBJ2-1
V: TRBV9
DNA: TGTGCCAGCAGCGTAGTAGCGGGCGGGGGTGACAATGAGCAGTTCTTC
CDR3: CASSVVAGGGDNEQFF

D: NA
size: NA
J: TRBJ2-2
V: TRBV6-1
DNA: TGTGCCAGCAGTTCGAACACCGGGGAGCTGTTTTTT
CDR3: CASSSNTGELFF

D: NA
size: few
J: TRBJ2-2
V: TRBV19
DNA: TGTGCCAGTAGTATTACAGGGATCTTAAGTACCGGGGAGCTGTTTTTT
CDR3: CASSITGILSTGELFF

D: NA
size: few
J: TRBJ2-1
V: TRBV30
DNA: TGTGCGGCAAATGAGCAGTTCTTC
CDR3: CAANEQFF

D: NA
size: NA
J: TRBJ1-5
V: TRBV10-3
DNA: TGTGCCATCAGTGCGGACAGAAGCAATCAGCCCCAGCATTTT
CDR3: CAISADRSNQPQHF

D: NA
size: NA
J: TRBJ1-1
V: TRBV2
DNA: TGTGCCAGCGATCTTAGGGGTCTTGAAGCTTTCTTT
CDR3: CASDLRGLEAFF

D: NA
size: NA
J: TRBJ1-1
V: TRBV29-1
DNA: TGCAGCGCTGGGCAAGGTTTCGGTGAAGCTTTCTTT
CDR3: CSAGQGFGEAFF

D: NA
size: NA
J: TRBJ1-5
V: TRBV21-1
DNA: TGTGCCAGCAACTTAAAGACGGAGGACAGGCGAATCAATCAGCCCCAGCATTTT
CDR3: CASNLKTEDRRINQPQHF

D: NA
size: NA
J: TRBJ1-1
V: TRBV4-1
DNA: TGCGCCAGCCGGCGATTAATGAACACTGAAGCTTTCTTT
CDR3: CASRRLMNTEAFF

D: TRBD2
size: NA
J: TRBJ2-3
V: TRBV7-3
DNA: TGTGCCAGCAGCCGGGGGACTAGTGGAACGCAGTATTTT
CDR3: CASSRGTSGTQYF

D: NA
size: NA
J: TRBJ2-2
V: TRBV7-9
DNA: TGTGCCAGCAGCTCCAGGAACGGGGAGCTGTTTTTT
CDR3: CASSSRNGELFF

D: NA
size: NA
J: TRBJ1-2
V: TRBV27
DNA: TGTGCCAGCAGTTTTGGCCGAGGGGGGAACTATGGCTACACCTTC
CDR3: CASSFGRGGNYGYTF

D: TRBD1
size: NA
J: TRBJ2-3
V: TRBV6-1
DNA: TGTGCCAGCAGTTTTAGGACAGGGTCTGGAGATACGCAGTATTTT
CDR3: CASSFRTGSGDTQYF

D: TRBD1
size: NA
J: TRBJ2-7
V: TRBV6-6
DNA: TGTGCCAGCAGTTACCTCGGCAGGGGGTACGAGCAGTACTTC
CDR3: CASSYLGRGYEQYF

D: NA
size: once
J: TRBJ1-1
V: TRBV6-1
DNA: TGTGCCAGCAGTGAAGCGCTCCCTCCCGACAGCGGGGTGAACACTGAAGCTTTCTTT
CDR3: CASSEALPPDSGVNTEAFF

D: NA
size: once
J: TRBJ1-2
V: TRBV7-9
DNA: TGTGCCAGCAGCCACCAACAGGGACTGGTAGGCTACACCTTC
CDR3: CASSHQQGLVGYTF

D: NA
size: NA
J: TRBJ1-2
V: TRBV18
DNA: TGTGCCAGCTCACCTGTCGAGGGTGGCTATGGCTACACCTTC
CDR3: CASSPVEGGYGYTF

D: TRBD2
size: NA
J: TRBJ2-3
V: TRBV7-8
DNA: TGTGCCAGCAGCTGGGGACTAGCGGAACAGGATACGCAGTATTTT
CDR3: CASSWGLAEQDTQYF

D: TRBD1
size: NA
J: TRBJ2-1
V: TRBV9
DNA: TGTGCCAGCAGCGCGTCCGGGACAGGGTTTCTTGAGCAGTTCTTC
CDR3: CASSASGTGFLEQFF

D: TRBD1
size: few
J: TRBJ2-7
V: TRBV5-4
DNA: TGTGCCAGCAGCCACCCGGGACAGGCCTACGAGCAGTACTTC
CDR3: CASSHPGQAYEQYF

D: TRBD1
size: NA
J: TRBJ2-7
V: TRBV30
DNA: TGTGCCTGGAGGGCCTCCGGGACAGCCTCCTACGAGCAGTACTTC
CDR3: CAWRASGTASYEQYF

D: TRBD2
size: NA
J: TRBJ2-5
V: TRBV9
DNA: TGTGCCAGCAGCGTAGGCCCGGGAGGGACCCAGTACTTC
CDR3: CASSVGPGGTQYF

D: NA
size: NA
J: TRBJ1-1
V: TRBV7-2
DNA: TGTGCCAGCAACTCACAGCGGAACACTGAAGCTTTCTTT
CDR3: CASNSQRNTEAFF

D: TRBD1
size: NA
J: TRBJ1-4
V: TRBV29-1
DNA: TGCAGCGCGACGGGACAGGGGAATGAAAAACTGTTTTTT
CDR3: CSATGQGNEKLFF

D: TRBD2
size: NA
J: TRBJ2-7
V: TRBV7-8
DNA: TGTGCCAGCAGTTCTATCGGGACTAGCGGGGGTTTCTCCTACGAGCAGTACTTC
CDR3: CASSSIGTSGGFSYEQYF

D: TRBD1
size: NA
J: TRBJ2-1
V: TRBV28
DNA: TGTGCCAGCAGTTCCCCGACAGGGACCTACAATGAGCAGTTCTTC
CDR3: CASSSPTGTYNEQFF

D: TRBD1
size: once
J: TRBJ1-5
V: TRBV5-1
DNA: TGCGCCAGCAGCTGGGGGGACAGTTATAGCAATCAGCCCCAGCATTTT
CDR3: CASSWGDSYSNQPQHF

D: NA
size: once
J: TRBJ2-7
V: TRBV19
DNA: TGTGCCAGTAGTATTGGGTGGTCTCTCCCCTCCTACGAGCAGTACTTC
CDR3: CASSIGWSLPSYEQYF

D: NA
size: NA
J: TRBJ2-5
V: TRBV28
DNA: TGTGCCAGCAGTTTTCCGGGGCAGGGAGTCGAGACCCAGTACTTC
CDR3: CASSFPGQGVETQYF

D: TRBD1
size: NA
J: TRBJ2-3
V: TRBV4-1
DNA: TGCGCCAGCAGCCAGCCCGGGACAGATGGCACAGATACGCAGTATTTT
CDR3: CASSQPGTDGTDTQYF

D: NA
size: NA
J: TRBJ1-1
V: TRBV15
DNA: TGTGCCACCAGCAGACGGGGCGGTGACACTGAAGCTTTCTTT
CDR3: CATSRRGGDTEAFF

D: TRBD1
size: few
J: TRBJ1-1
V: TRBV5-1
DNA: TGCGCCAGCAGCCGGGACAGGGCATCGGGAAGGTCCACTGAAGCTTTCTTT
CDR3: CASSRDRASGRSTEAFF

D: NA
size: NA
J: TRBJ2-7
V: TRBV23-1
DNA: TGCGCCAGCAGTCAACCGGGTCCTAGGTGGTCCTACGAGCAGTACTTC
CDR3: CASSQPGPRWSYEQYF

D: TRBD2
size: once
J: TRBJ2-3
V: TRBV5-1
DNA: TGCGCCAGCAGCTTGGTTAGCGGGGAGGGCACAGATACGCAGTATTTT
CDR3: CASSLVSGEGTDTQYF

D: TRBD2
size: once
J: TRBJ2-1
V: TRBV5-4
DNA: TGTGCCAGCGCTCCGGGGCTAGCGGGGGTCGGTTCCGGTGAGCAGTTCTTC
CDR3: CASAPGLAGVGSGEQFF

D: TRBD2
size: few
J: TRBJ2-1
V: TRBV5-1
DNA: TGCGCCAGCAGCTTCCTAGCGGACCCCTACAATGAGCAGTTCTTC
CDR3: CASSFLADPYNEQFF

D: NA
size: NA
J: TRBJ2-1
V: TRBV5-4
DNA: TGTGCCAGCAGCTTGGCGGGGACCTACAATGAGCAGTTCTTC
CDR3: CASSLAGTYNEQFF

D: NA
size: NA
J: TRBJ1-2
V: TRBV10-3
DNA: TGTGCCATCAGTGTTCGATCGGACAGCCGGGACTATGGCTACACCTTC
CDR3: CAISVRSDSRDYGYTF

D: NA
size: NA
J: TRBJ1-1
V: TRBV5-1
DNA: TGCGCCAGCAGCTCGACGGCTGGCCTGAACACTGAAGCTTTCTTT
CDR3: CASSSTAGLNTEAFF

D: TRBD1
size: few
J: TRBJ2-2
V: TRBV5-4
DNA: TGTGCCAGCAGCTCGAGACAGGGGAACCGGGAGCTGTTTTTT
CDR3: CASSSRQGNRELFF

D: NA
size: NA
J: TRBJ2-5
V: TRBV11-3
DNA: TGTGCCAGCAGCTTAGGTGGGACGGAAGAGACCCAGTACTTC
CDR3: CASSLGGTEETQYF

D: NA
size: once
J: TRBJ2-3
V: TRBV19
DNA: TGTGCCAGTAGTATGGGCCAAGGATTAGATACGCAGTATTTT
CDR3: CASSMGQGLDTQYF

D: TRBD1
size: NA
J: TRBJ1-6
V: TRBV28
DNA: TGTGCCAGCATCCAGATTCGGGACAGTTACGGTTCACCCCTCCACTTT
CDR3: CASIQIRDSYGSPLHF

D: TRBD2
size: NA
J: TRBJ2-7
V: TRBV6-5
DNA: TGTGCCAGCACAGAACGACTAGCGGGGGTCTACGAGCAGTACTTC
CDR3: CASTERLAGVYEQYF

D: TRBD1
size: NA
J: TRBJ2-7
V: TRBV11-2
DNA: TGTGCCAGCAGCGGAAGACAGGGCTACGAGCAGTACTTC
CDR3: CASSGRQGYEQYF

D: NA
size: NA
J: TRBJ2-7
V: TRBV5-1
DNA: TGCGCCAGCAGGTCAGGGAACTACGAGCAGTACTTC
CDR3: CASRSGNYEQYF

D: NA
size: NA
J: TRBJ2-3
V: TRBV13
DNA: TGTGCCAGCAGCCTCCTTCGTGTGGACTACACAGATACGCAGTATTTT
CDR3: CASSLLRVDYTDTQYF

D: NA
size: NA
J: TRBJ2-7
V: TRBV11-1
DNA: TGTGCCAGCAGCCCGCCGGGTCGGCTGGGCGAGCAGTACTTC
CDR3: CASSPPGRLGEQYF